This TCR beta chain emerged from a study of a mutant IDH1 vaccine in newly diagnosed glioma. Study in general: Visit V12 happened at week 35; visit V13 happened at week 47.

Time point meaning: week 47, end of study. In the vaccine, a single dose held 300 ug of the mutant IDH1 20-mer peptide, along with topical imiquimod. In germline, CDR1 is LGHNA, CDR2 YSLEER. The CDR3 is made up of 14 amino acids. V was pared by 0 bases and J by 14 bases, with 14 bases between. General study points: Immune responses arising from the vaccine appeared in approximately 93% of patients.

TCRdb's copy holds only in-frame clones and misses some; the assay was immunoSEQ multiplex PCR. Counted here are tens of thousands of clones, approximately 75% occurring once; the ten biggest clones make up 4% to 5.5%. The sample holds a few counts of this clone. Its target is not known. The V gene is TRBV4-3, the J gene TRBJ1-6; unclear D gene. Sample: PBMCs, taken from a glioma patient whose treatment included an IDH1 peptide vaccine. This clonotype was obtained from a man aged 40-49 years with glioma. The CDR3 spells CASSQDPTKGTLHF. The CDR3, as DNA: TGCGCCAGCAGCCAAGATCCGACTAAAGGGACCCTCCACTTT.